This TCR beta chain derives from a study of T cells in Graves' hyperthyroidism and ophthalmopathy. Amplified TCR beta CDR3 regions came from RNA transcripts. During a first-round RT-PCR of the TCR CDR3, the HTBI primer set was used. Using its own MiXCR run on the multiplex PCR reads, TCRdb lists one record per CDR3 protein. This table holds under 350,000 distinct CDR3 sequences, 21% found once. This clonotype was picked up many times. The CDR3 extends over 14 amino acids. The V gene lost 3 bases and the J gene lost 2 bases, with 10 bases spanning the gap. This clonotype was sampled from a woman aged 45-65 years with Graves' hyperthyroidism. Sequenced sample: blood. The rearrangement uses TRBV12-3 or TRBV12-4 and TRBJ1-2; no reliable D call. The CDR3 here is CASSLRAFNYGYTF. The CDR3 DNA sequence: TGTGCCAGCAGTTTGAGGGCTTTCAACTATGGCTACACCTTC.